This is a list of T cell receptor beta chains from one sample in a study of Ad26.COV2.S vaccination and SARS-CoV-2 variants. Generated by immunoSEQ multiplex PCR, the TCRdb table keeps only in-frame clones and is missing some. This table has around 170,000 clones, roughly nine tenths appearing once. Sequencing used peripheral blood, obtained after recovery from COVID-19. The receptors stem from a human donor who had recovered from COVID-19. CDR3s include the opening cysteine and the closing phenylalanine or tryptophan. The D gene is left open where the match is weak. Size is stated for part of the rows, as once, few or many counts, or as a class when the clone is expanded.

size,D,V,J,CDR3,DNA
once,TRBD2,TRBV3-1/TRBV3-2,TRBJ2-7,CASSQEGGTSGEQYF,TGTGCCAGCAGCCAAGAGGGAGGGACTAGCGGCGAGCAGTACTTC
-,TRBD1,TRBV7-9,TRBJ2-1,CASSLVSGGNEQFF,TGTGCCAGCAGCTTAGTATCAGGGGGCAATGAGCAGTTCTTC
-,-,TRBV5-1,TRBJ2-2,CASSSAAGSTGELFF,TGCGCCAGCAGCTCCGCGGCAGGATCCACCGGGGAGCTGTTTTTT
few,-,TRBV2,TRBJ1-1,CASSGTGFVTEAFF,TGTGCCAGCAGTGGCACAGGGTTTGTCACTGAAGCTTTCTTT
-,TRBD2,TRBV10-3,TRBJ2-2,CAISESPPGLGTGELFF,TGTGCCATCAGTGAGTCCCCTCCGGGACTAGGGACCGGGGAGCTGTTTTTT
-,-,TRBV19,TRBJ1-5,CASSVLRDLNQPQHF,TGTGCCAGTTCGGTATTGCGGGACCTCAATCAGCCCCAGCATTTT
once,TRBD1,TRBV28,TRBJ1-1,CASSLYGGQAFF,TGTGCCAGCAGCCTGTACGGGGGACAGGCTTTCTTT
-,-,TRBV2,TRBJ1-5,CASSVDSGYSNQPQHF,TGTGCCAGCAGTGTCGACAGCGGTTATAGCAATCAGCCCCAGCATTTT
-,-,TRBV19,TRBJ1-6,CASVDRSNSPLHF,TGTGCCAGTGTCGACAGGAGTAATTCACCCCTCCACTTT
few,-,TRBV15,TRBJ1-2,CATSSSASRGEGYTF,TGTGCCACCAGCAGCTCTGCATCCCGCGGGGAAGGCTACACCTTC
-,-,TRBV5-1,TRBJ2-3,CASSLDGSSTDTQYF,TGCGCCAGCAGCTTGGACGGATCTAGCACAGATACGCAGTATTTT
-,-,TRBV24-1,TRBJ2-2,CATSDLRRDGNTGELFF,TGTGCCACCAGTGATTTGCGTCGCGACGGAAACACCGGGGAGCTGTTTTTT
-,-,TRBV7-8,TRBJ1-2,CASSTDGDYGYTF,TGTGCCAGCAGCACCGACGGGGACTATGGCTACACCTTC
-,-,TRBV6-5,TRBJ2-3,CASSYSPGNTQYF,TGTGCCAGCAGTTACTCTCCGGGGAATACGCAGTATTTT
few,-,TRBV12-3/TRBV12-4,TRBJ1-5,CASSLDQPQHF,TGTGCCAGCAGTTTAGACCAGCCCCAGCATTTT
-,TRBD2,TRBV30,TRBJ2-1,CAWSVRASGTYNEQFF,TGTGCCTGGAGTGTCCGGGCTAGCGGGACCTACAATGAGCAGTTCTTC
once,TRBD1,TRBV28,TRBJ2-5,CASSLPGGGETQYF,TGTGCCAGCAGCCTACCAGGGGGCGGAGAGACCCAGTACTTC
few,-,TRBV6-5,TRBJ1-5,CASSLQGTEPQHF,TGTGCCAGCAGTCTTCAGGGGACGGAGCCCCAGCATTTT
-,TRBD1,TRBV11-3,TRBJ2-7,CASSLGGARYEQYF,TGTGCCAGCAGCCTAGGGGGCGCGCGGTACGAGCAGTACTTC
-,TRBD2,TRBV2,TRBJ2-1,CASSSLAGGLIEEQFF,TGTGCCAGCAGTTCCCTAGCGGGGGGGTTAATTGAGGAGCAGTTCTTC
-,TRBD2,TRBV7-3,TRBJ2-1,CASSLHSGRPNNEQFF,TGTGCCAGCAGCTTACATAGCGGGAGGCCAAACAATGAGCAGTTCTTC
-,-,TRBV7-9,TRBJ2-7,CASSYRREREQYF,TGTGCCAGCAGCTACAGGAGGGAGCGCGAGCAGTACTTC
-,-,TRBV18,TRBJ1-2,CASSPQSDINYGYTF,TGTGCCAGCTCACCACAGTCCGATATTAACTATGGCTACACCTTC
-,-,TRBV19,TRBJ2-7,CASKDSPGPSYEQYF,TGTGCCAGTAAAGACAGCCCGGGGCCCTCCTACGAGCAGTACTTC
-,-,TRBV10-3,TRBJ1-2,CAISGVTDGYTF,TGTGCCATCAGTGGGGTCACGGATGGCTACACCTTC
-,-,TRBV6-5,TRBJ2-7,CASSYGLAYEQYF,TGTGCCAGCAGTTACGGCCTAGCTTACGAGCAGTACTTC
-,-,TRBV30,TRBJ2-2,CAWRYGINTGELFF,TGTGCCTGGAGGTATGGGATCAACACCGGGGAGCTGTTTTTT
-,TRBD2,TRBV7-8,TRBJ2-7,CASSPGGVEYF,TGTGCCAGCAGCCCGGGGGGGGTAGAGTACTTC
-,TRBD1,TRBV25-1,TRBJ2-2,CASSVTGVGTGELFF,TGTGCCAGCAGTGTCACAGGGGTTGGGACCGGGGAGCTGTTTTTT
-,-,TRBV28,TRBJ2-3,CASSLFRADTQYF,TGTGCCAGCAGTTTATTCAGGGCAGATACGCAGTATTTT
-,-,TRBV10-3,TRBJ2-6,CAISESLTGANVLTF,TGTGCCATCAGTGAGTCCCTCACTGGGGCCAACGTCCTGACTTTC
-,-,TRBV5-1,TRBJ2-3,CASGPGPQSMDTQYF,TGCGCCAGCGGACCGGGACCCCAGTCTATGGATACGCAGTATTTT
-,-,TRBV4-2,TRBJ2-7,CASSQDGRASEHYEQYF,TGTGCCAGCAGCCAAGATGGAAGGGCTAGCGAACATTACGAGCAGTACTTC
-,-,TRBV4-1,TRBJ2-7,CASSQAQGYEQYF,TGCGCCAGCAGCCAAGCTCAGGGGTACGAGCAGTACTTC
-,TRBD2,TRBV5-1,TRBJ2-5,CASSPRGVSETQYF,TGCGCCAGCAGCCCTCGGGGGGTTTCAGAGACCCAGTACTTC
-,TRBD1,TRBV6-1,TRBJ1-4,CASSVSRQGWNEKLFF,TGTGCCAGCAGTGTATCGCGACAGGGGTGGAACGAAAAACTGTTTTTT
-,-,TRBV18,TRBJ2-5,CASSPPGRLQETQYF,TGTGCCAGCTCACCCCCGGGACGGCTACAAGAGACCCAGTACTTC
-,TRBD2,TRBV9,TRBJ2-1,CASSVEGSGGYNEQFF,TGTGCCAGCAGCGTAGAAGGTAGCGGGGGGTACAATGAGCAGTTCTTC
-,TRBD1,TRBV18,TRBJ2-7,CASSPLGQGPSYEQYF,TGTGCCAGCTCACCGCTGGGACAGGGGCCCTCCTACGAGCAGTACTTC
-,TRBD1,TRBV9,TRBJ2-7,CASSPWDRGLDEQYF,TGTGCCAGCAGCCCGTGGGACAGGGGGCTAGACGAGCAGTACTTC
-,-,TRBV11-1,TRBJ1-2,CASSFRNNYGYTF,TGTGCCAGCAGCTTTCGGAATAACTATGGCTACACCTTC
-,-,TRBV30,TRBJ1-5,CAWSVGGHWSNQPQHF,TGTGCCTGGAGTGTGGGGGGTCATTGGAGCAATCAGCCCCAGCATTTT